This passage covers 10 T cell receptor beta chains from one sample sequenced in a study of glioma-infiltrating T cells after dendritic cell vaccination. The repertoire was sequenced with immunoSEQ multiplex PCR; TCRdb's copy has only in-frame clones and lacks some. The sample lists tens of thousands of clones; approximately 87% were seen once. The material sequenced was blood, taken before dendritic cell vaccination. These receptors were obtained from a human donor with glioblastoma.

The V and J genes are TRBV5-8 and TRBJ2-4; no firm D call. Trimming pared 2 bases from V and 1 base from J, leaving 7 bases between. This CDR3 has 14 amino acids. Germline values: CDR1 SGHTS, CDR2 YDEGEE. CDR3 DNA sequence: TGTGCCAGCAGCTTTAAATCGGCCAAAAACATTCAGTACTTC. Protein product: CASSFKSAKNIQYF.

The chain links TRBV30 to TRBJ1-3; 7 bases are shared with TRBD1. CDR3 size: 14 residues. Germline loops: CDR1 GTSNPN, CDR2 SVGIG (reference sequence). After removal of 3 bases from V and 2 bases from J, the junction contained 4 bases not matched to a gene. Here the CDR3 reads CAWREGGPGNTIYF. The CDR3 DNA reads TGTGCCTGGAGGGAAGGGGGCCCTGGAAACACCATATATTTT.

The table lists this clone with a count of one. The V call is TRBV6-5, the J call TRBJ2-5; 9 nucleotides line up with TRBD2. The J call may be incorrect, as the DNA end agrees better with TRBJ2-7. CDR3 length equals 14 residues. Germline V gene data show CDR1 as MNHEY and CDR2 as SVGAGI. The CDR3 nucleotides are TGTGCCAGCAGTCGGGCGGGAGGGCTCTACGAGCAGTACTTC. It codes for CASSRAGGLYEQYF.

The CDR3 region has the DNA TGTGCCAGCAGTTTGTCGGGGGGCTATAACACTGAAGCTTTCTTT. It is translated as CASSLSGGYNTEAFF. This chain links TRBV27 with TRBJ1-1; TRBD1 is a possible D gene (6 bases). CDR1 is MNHEY, CDR2 SMNVEV, per germline (reference sequence). CDR3 length: 15 amino acids. The germline V and J ends were trimmed by 3 bases and 2 bases, with 13 bases remaining between them.

The chain employs TRBV27 and TRBJ2-1; tentative D call: TRBD2 (7 bases). There are 14 residues in the CDR3. Deletions cut 8 bases from V and 6 bases from J, with 17 bases between. Germline loops: CDR1 MNHEY, CDR2 SMNVEV (reference sequence). CDR3 nucleotides: TGTGCCAGCTCCCCACGGGGGGCTGGCAATGAGCAGTTCTTC. It codes for CASSPRGAGNEQFF.

This clone was counted once. The gene calls are TRBV19 and TRBJ2-5; D may be TRBD2 (5 bases). V lost 1 base, J lost 4 bases, and 16 bases lay in between. Germline V CDR1 and CDR2: LNHDA, SQIVND (reference sequence). The CDR3 loop spans 16 amino acids. The DNA for the CDR3 is TGTGCCAGTAGTATAGTTGCTCAAGGGAGCTCAGAGACCCAGTACTTC. It yields the protein CASSIVAQGSSETQYF.

This clone has just one count. This rearrangement joins TRBV9 to TRBJ1-1; the match to TRBD1 covers 7 bases. J gave up 3 bases and V 6 bases, and 8 bases lay outside the gene matches. Germline-derived CDR1 and CDR2 are SGDLS and YYNGEE. The CDR3 length is 14 residues. The CDR3 region has the DNA TGTGCCAGCATGAGGGGGCGTGCGGACACTGAAGCTTTCTTT. Translation gives CASMRGRADTEAFF.

The chain carries TRBV28 and TRBJ2-7; 7 bases are shared with TRBD1. CDR3 length: 15 amino acids. Germline V gene lookup returns CDR1 MDHEN and CDR2 SYDVKM. V lost 8 bases to trimming and J lost 12 bases; unmatched junction nucleotides: 22. The CDR3 DNA sequence: TGTGCCAGCTTATCTGGCGGACAGGAACTTCGTTGGTCGTACTTC. Protein sequence: CASLSGGQELRWSYF.

This clone occurred once. The V gene is TRBV19, the J gene TRBJ1-1; D may be TRBD1 (5 bases). CDR1 is LNHDA and CDR2 is SQIVND in the germline V gene (reference sequence). V shed 4 bases and J shed 2 bases, with 8 bases lying between them. The CDR3 runs to 13 residues. The CDR3 is CASSTQGNTEAFF. CDR3 DNA sequence: TGTGCCAGTAGTACCCAGGGAAACACTGAAGCTTTCTTT.

Only a few counts were recorded for this clone. The chain links TRBV5-1 to TRBJ2-7; D not certain. CDR1 is SGHRS and CDR2 is YFSETQ in the germline V gene. The CDR3 runs 10 residues. Trimming left V 1 base short and J 10 bases short, with 6 bases between. CDR3 DNA: TGCGCCAGCAGCTTGAAGCTACAGTACTTC. This translates into CASSLKLQYF.